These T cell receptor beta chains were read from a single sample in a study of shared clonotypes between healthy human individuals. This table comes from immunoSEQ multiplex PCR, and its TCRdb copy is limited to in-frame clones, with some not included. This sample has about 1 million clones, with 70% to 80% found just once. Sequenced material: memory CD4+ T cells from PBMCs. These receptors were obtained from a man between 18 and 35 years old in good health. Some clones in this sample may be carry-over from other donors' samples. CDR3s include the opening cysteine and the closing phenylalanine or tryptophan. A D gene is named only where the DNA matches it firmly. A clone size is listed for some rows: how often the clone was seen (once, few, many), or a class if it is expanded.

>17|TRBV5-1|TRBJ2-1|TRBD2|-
CASSPKTSASSYNEQFF
TGCGCCAGCAGCCCCAAAACTAGCGCGAGCTCCTACAATGAGCAGTTCTTC
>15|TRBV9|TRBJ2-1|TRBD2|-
CASSSGGRRYNEQFF
TGTGCCAGCAGTTCTGGCGGGAGGCGCTACAATGAGCAGTTCTTC
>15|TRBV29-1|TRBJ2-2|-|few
CSVEAQGRNTGELFF
TGCAGCGTTGAAGCCCAGGGGCGGAACACCGGGGAGCTGTTTTTT
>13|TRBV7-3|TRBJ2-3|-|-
CASSLIRSDTQYF
TGTGCCAGCAGCTTAATAAGGTCAGATACGCAGTATTTT
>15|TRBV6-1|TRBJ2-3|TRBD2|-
CASSGRTSGTDTQYF
TGTGCCAGCAGTGGGCGGACTAGCGGCACAGATACGCAGTATTTT
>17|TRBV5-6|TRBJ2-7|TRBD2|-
CASSSVLAGVAGHEQYF
TGTGCCAGCAGCTCGGTCCTAGCGGGAGTTGCGGGCCACGAGCAGTACTTC
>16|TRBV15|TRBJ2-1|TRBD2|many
CATSRDGGSSYNEQFF
TGTGCCACCAGCAGAGACGGCGGGAGCTCCTACAATGAGCAGTTCTTC
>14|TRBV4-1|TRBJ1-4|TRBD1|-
CASSPQGVEEKLFF
TGCGCCAGCAGCCCCCAGGGGGTAGAGGAAAAACTGTTTTTT
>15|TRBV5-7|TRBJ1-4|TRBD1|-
CASSSQNGQGGKLFF
TGTGCCAGCAGCTCGCAGAACGGACAGGGTGGGAAACTGTTTTTT
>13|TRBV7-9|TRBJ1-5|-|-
CASSFGGNQPQHF
TGTGCCAGCAGCTTCGGAGGCAATCAGCCCCAGCATTTT
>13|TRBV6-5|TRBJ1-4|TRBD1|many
CASSRGQKEKLFF
TGTGCCAGCAGTAGGGGACAGAAGGAAAAACTGTTTTTT
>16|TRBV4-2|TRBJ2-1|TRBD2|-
CASSRTSGISYNEQFF
TGTGCCAGCAGCCGGACTAGCGGGATCTCCTACAATGAGCAGTTCTTC
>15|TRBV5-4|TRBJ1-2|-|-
CASTPDRGYGSGYTF
TGTGCCAGCACCCCGGACAGAGGGTATGGTAGTGGCTACACCTTC
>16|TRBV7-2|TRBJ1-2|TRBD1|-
CASSLSQTGGDYGYTF
TGTGCCAGCAGCTTAAGCCAGACAGGGGGTGACTATGGCTACACCTTC
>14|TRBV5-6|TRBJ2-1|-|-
CASSLKKVNNEQFF
TGTGCCAGCAGCCTTAAGAAGGTAAACAATGAGCAGTTCTTC
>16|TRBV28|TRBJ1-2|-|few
CASSLWGAREGYGYTF
TGTGCCAGCAGTTTATGGGGCGCGAGGGAAGGCTATGGCTACACCTTC
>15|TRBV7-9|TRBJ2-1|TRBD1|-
CASSPAGTAYNEQFF
TGTGCCAGCAGCCCCGCCGGGACAGCTTACAATGAGCAGTTCTTC
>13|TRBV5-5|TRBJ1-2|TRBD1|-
CASSLDRAAGYTF
TGTGCCAGCAGCCTAGACAGGGCAGCAGGCTACACCTTC
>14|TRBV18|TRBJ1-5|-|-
CASSLWTSNQPQHF
TGTGCCAGCTCACTGTGGACTTCCAATCAGCCCCAGCATTTT
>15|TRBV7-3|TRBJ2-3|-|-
CASSLGGARTDTQYF
TGTGCCAGCAGCTTAGGGGGGGCTCGGACAGATACGCAGTATTTT
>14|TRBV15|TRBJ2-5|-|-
CATSRGVSQETQYF
TGTGCCACCAGCAGAGGGGTTTCCCAAGAGACCCAGTACTTC
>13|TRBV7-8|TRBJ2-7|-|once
CASSLALGYEQYF
TGTGCCAGCAGCTTAGCCCTCGGGTACGAGCAGTACTTC
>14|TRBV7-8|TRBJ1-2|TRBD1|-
CASTPTGTGYGYTF
TGTGCCAGCACCCCCACCGGGACAGGGTATGGCTACACCTTC
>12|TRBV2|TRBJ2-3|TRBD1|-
CASDNRGDTQYF
TGTGCCAGCGACAACAGGGGAGATACGCAGTATTTT
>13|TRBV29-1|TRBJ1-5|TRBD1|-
CSVEGTGDQPQHF
TGCAGCGTTGAGGGGACAGGGGATCAGCCCCAGCATTTT
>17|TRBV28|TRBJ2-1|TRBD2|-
CASRLSLAGGHHNEQFF
TGTGCCAGCAGACTTTCGCTAGCGGGAGGGCACCACAATGAGCAGTTCTTC
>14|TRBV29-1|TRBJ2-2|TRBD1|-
CSGRGTGATGELFF
TGCAGCGGAAGGGGGACAGGGGCCACCGGGGAGCTGTTTTTT
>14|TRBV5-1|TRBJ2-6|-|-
CASMDGSGANVLTF
TGCGCCAGCATGGATGGCTCTGGGGCCAACGTCCTGACTTTC
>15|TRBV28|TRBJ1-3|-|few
CASSLLGADGNTIYF
TGTGCCAGCAGTTTATTGGGGGCTGATGGAAACACCATATATTTT
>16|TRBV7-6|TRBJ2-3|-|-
CASSHQRQARPDTQYF
TGTGCCAGCAGCCACCAGAGACAGGCCCGGCCAGATACGCAGTATTTT
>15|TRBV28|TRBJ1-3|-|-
CASTPPWGRGNTIYF
TGTGCCAGCACCCCCCCATGGGGGAGAGGAAACACCATATATTTT
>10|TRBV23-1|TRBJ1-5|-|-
CASTHQPQHF
TGCGCCAGCACTCATCAGCCCCAGCATTTT
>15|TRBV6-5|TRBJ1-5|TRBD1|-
CASRRQGASDQPQHF
TGTGCCAGCAGACGACAGGGGGCGAGTGATCAGCCCCAGCATTTT
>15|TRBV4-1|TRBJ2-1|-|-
CASSQDPASYNEQFF
TGCGCCAGCAGCCAAGATCCGGCGTCATACAATGAGCAGTTCTTC
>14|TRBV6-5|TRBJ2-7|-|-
CASSHRRRGREQYF
TGTGCCAGCAGTCACCGCCGACGGGGTAGGGAGCAGTACTTC
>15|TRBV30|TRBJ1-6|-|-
CAWGPGRRQGSPLHF
TGTGCCTGGGGTCCGGGACGGCGTCAGGGTTCACCCCTCCACTTT
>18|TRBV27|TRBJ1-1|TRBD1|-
CASSSTGTGVFGNTEAFF
TGTGCCAGCAGTTCTACCGGGACAGGGGTTTTTGGAAACACTGAAGCTTTCTTT
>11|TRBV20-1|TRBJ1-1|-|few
CSARDRSEAFF
TGCAGTGCTAGAGACCGCTCTGAAGCTTTCTTT
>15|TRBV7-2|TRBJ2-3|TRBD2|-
CASSLGLAGTVTQYF
TGTGCCAGCAGCCTCGGACTAGCGGGGACTGTGACGCAGTATTTT
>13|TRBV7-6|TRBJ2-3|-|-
CASSLSGADTQYF
TGTGCCAGCAGCTTAAGTGGGGCAGATACGCAGTATTTT
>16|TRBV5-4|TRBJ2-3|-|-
CASSQSGSPRTDTQYF
TGTGCCAGCAGCCAATCGGGCTCACCTCGCACAGATACGCAGTATTTT
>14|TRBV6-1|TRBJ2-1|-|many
CASRRMGGDNEQFF
TGTGCCAGCCGGAGAATGGGGGGTGACAATGAGCAGTTCTTC
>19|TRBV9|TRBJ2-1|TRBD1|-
CASSTTPHSGTAAYNEQFF
TGTGCCAGCAGCACAACCCCCCATTCCGGGACAGCAGCCTACAATGAGCAGTTCTTC
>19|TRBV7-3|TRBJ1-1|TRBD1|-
CASSQPNRDRSWMYTEAFF
TGTGCCAGCAGCCAGCCTAACCGGGACAGAAGTTGGATGTACACTGAAGCTTTCTTT
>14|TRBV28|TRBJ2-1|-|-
CASTPGPSYNEQFF
TGTGCCAGCACGCCGGGACCCTCCTACAATGAGCAGTTCTTC
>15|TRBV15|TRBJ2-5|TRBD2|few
CATSRNRRERETQYF
TGTGCCACCAGCAGGAACCGGCGGGAGAGGGAGACCCAGTACTTC
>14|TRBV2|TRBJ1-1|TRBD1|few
CATTRGTGLPEAFF
TGTGCCACAACGAGGGGGACAGGCCTCCCCGAAGCTTTCTTT
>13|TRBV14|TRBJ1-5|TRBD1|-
CASSSGQDQPQHF
TGTGCCAGCAGCTCCGGACAGGATCAGCCCCAGCATTTT
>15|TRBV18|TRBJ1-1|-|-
CASSLGRGWNTEAFF
TGTGCCAGCTCACTCGGTAGGGGTTGGAACACTGAAGCTTTCTTT
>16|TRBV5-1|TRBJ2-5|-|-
CASSRGLALNQETQYF
TGCGCCAGCAGTCGAGGGCTAGCGCTAAACCAAGAGACCCAGTACTTC
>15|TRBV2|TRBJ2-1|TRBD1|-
CASSLDRGVYNEQFF
TGTGCCAGCAGCCTTGACAGGGGAGTGTACAATGAGCAGTTCTTC
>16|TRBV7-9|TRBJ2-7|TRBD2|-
CASSSDRVAGANEQYF
TGTGCCAGCAGCTCAGATCGGGTAGCGGGAGCGAACGAGCAGTACTTC
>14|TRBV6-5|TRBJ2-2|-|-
CASSRAGWAGELFF
TGTGCCAGCAGTAGGGCCGGCTGGGCCGGGGAGCTGTTTTTT
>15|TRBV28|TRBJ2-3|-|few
CASSKLTSMQDTQYF
TGTGCCAGCTCGAAACTGACTAGTATGCAAGATACGCAGTATTTT
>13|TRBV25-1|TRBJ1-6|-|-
CASSEWPNSPLHF
TGTGCCAGCAGTGAATGGCCCAATTCACCCCTCCACTTT
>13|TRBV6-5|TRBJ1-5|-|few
CASSWGHNQPQHF
TGTGCCAGCAGTTGGGGCCACAATCAGCCCCAGCATTTT